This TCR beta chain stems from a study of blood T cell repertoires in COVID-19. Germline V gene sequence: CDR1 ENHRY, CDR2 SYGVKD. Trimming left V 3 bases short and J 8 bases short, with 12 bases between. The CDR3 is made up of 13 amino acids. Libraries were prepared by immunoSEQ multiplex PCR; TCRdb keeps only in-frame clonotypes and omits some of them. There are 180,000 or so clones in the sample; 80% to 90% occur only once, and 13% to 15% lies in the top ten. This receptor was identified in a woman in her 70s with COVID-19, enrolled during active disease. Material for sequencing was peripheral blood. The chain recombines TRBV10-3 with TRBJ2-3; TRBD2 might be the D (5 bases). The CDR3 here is CAISDVRSGTQYF. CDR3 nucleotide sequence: TGTGCCATCAGTGACGTCCGCAGCGGTACGCAGTATTTT.